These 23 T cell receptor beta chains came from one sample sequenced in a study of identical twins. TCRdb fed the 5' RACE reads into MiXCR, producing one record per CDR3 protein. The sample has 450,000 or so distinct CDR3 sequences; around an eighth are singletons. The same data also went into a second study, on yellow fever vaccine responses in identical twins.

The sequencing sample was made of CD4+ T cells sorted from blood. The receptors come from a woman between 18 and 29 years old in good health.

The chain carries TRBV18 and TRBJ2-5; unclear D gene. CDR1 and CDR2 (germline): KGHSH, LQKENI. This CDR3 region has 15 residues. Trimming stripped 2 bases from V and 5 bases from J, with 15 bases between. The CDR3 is CASSPDPAPLETQYF. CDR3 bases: TGTGCCAGCTCACCAGATCCAGCCCCCTTGGAGACCCAGTACTTC. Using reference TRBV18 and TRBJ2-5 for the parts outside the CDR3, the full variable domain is NAGVMQNPRHLVRRRGQEARLRCSPMKGHSHVYWYRQLPEEGLKFMVYLQKENIIDESGMPKERFSAEFPKEGPSILRIQQVVRGDSAAYFCASSPDPAPLETQYFGPGTRLLVL.

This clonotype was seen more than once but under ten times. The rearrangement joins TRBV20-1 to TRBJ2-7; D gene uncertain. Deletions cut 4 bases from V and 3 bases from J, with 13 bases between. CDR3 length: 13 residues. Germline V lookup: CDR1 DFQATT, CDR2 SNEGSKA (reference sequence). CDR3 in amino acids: CSAMARNDYEQYF. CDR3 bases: TGCAGTGCTATGGCGCGAAACGACTACGAGCAGTACTTC.

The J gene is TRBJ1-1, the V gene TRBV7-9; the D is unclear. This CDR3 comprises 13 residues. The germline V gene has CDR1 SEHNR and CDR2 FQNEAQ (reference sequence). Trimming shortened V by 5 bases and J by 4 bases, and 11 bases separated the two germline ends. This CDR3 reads CASSATLGTEAFF. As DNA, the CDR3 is TGTGCCAGCAGCGCGACCCTGGGCACTGAAGCTTTCTTT.

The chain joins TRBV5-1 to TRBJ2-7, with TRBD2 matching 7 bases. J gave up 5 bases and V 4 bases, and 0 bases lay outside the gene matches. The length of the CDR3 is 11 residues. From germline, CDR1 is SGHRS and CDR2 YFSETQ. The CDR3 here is CASSREDEQYF. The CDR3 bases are TGCGCCAGCAGCCGGGAGGACGAGCAGTACTTC.

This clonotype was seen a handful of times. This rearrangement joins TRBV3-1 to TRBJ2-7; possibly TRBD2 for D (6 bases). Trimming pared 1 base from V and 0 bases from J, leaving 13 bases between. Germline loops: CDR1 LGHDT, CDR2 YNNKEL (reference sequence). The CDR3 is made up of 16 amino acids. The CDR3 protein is CASSQGLGLSSYEQYF. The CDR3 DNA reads TGTGCCAGCAGCCAAGGGCTGGGACTGAGCTCCTACGAGCAGTACTTC.

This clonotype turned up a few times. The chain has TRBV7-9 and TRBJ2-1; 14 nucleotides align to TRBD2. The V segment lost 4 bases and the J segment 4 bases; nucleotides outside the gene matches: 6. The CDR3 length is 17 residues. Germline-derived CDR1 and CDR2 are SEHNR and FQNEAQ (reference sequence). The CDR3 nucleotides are TGTGCCAGCAGCTCGACTAGCGGGAGGGGGTCTTACAATGAGCAGTTCTTC. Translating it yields CASSSTSGRGSYNEQFF.

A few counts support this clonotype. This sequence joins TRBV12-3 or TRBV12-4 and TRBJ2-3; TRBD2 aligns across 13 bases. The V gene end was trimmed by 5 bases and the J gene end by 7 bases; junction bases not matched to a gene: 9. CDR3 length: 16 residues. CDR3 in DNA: TGTGCCAGCAGTACTAGCGGGGGGGCCGTTTCAAATACGCAGTATTTT. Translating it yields CASSTSGGAVSNTQYF.

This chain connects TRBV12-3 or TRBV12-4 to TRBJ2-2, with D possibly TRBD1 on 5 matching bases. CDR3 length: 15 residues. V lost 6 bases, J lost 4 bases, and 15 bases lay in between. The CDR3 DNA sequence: TGTGCCAGCAGCCCCCAGGGCCTCCTCACCGGGGAGCTGTTTTTT. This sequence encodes CASSPQGLLTGELFF.

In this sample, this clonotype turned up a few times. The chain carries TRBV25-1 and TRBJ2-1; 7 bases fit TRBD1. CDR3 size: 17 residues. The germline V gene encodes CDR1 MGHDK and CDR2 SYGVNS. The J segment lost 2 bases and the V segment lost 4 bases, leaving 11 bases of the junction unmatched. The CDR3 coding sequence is TGTGCCAGCAGTGCCCCTCTCCGGGGACAGACCTACAATGAGCAGTTCTTC. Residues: CASSAPLRGQTYNEQFF.

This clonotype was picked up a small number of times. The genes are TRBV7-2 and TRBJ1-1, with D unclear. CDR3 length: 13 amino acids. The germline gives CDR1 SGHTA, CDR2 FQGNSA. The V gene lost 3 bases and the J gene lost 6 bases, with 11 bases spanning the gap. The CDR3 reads CASSFNGRSEAFF. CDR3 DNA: TGTGCCAGCAGCTTTAACGGGCGCTCTGAAGCTTTCTTT.

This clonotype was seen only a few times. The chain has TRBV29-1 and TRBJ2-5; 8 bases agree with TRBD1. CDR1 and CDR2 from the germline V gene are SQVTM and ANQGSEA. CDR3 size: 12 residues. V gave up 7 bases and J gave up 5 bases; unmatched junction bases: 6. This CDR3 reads CSAGTGWETQYF. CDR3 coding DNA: TGCAGCGCTGGGACAGGCTGGGAGACCCAGTACTTC.

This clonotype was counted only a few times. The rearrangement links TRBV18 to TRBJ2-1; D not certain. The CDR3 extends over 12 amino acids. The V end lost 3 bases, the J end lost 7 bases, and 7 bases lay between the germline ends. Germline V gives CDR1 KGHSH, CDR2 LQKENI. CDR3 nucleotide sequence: TGTGCCAGCTCACCCCTTTTGAATGAGCAGTTCTTC. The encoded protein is CASSPLLNEQFF. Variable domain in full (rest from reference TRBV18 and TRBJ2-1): NAGVMQNPRHLVRRRGQEARLRCSPMKGHSHVYWYRQLPEEGLKFMVYLQKENIIDESGMPKERFSAEFPKEGPSILRIQQVVRGDSAAYFCASSPLLNEQFFGPGTRLTVL.

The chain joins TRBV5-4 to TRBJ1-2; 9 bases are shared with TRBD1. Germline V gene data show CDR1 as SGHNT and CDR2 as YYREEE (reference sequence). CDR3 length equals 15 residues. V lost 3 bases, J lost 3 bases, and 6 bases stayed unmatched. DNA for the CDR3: TGTGCCAGCAGCTCCGGGACAGGGACACACTATGGCTACACCTTC. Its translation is CASSSGTGTHYGYTF.

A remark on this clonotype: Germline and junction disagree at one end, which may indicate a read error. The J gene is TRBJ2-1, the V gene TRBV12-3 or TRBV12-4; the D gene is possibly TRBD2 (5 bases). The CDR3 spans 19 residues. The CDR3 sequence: CTSSLFTPLAPLLYNEQFF. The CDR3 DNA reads TGTACCAGCAGTTTATTCACCCCCCTAGCTCCTCTCCTCTACAATGAGCAGTTCTTC.

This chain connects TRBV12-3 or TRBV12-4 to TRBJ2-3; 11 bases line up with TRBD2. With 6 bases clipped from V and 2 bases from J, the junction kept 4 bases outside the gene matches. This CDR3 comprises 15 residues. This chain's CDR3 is CASRLAGGPTDTQYF. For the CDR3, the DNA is TGTGCCAGCAGGCTAGCGGGGGGCCCCACAGATACGCAGTATTTT.

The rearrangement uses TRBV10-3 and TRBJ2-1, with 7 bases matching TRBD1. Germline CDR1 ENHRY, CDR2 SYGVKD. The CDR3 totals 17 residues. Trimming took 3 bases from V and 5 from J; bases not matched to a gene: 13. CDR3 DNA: TGTGCCATCAGTGACCCAGACAGGGACGTTGAGGACAATGAGCAGTTCTTC. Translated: CAISDPDRDVEDNEQFF.

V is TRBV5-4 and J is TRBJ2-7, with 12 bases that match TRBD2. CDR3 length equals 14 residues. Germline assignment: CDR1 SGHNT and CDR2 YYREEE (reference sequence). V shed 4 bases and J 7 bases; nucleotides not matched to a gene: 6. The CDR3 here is CASSPSGGAQEQYF. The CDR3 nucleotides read TGTGCCAGCAGCCCTAGCGGGGGGGCCCAAGAGCAGTACTTC.

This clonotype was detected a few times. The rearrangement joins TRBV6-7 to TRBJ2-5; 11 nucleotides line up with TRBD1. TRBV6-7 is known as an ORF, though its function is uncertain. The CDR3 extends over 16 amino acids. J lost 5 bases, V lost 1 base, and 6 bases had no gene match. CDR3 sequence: CASSYLGQGAWETQYF. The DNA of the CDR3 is TGTGCCAGCAGTTACTTAGGACAGGGGGCGTGGGAGACCCAGTACTTC.

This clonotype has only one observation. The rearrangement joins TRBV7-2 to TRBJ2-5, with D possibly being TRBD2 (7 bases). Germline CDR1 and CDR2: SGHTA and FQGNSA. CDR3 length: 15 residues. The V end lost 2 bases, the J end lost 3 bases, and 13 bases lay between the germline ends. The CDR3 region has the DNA TGTGCCAGCAGCTTATGGGGGGGGCGGGAAGAGACCCAGTACTTC. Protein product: CASSLWGGREETQYF. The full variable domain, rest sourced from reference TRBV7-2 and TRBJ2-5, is GAGVSQSPSNKVTEKGKDVELRCDPISGHTALYWYRQSLGQGLEFLIYFQGNSAPDKSGLPSDRFSAERTGGSVSTLTIQRTQQEDSAVYLCASSLWGGREETQYFGPGTRLLVL.

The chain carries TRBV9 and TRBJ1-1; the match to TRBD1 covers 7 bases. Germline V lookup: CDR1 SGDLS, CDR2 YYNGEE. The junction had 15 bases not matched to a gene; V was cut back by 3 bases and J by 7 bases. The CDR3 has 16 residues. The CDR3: CASSAKRTGSVGEAFF. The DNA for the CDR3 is TGTGCCAGCAGCGCCAAGAGGACAGGATCGGTCGGTGAAGCTTTCTTT.

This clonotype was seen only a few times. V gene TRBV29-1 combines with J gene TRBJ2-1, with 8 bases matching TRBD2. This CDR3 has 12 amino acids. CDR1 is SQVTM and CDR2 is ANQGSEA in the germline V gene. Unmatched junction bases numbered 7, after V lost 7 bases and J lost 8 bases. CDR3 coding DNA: TGCAGCGCCTTCGGGAGGGACGATGAGCAGTTCTTC. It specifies CSAFGRDDEQFF.

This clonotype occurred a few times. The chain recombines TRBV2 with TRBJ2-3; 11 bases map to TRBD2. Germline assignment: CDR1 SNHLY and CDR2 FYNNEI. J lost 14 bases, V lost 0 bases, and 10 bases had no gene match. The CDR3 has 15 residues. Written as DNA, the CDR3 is TGTGCCAGCAGTGAAGCGCTCGCCTGGACTAGCGGGCGGTATTTT. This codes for CASSEALAWTSGRYF. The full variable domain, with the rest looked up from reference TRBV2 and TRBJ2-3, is EPEVTQTPSHQVTQMGQEVILRCVPISNHLYFYWYRQILGQKVEFLVSFYNNEISEKSEIFDDQFSVERPDGSNFTLKIRSTKLEDSAMYFCASSEALAWTSGRYFGPGTRLTVL.

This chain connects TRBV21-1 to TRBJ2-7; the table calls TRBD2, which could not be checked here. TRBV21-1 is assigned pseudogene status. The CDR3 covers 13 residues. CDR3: CASSKLAHYEQYF. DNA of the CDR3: TGTGCCAGCAGCAAATTGGCCCACTACGAGCAGTACTTC.